The rows below give T cell receptor beta chains drawn from one sample of a study of Graves' ophthalmopathy and Graves' hyperthyroidism. Each CDR3 protein is one row after TCRdb ran MiXCR on the multiplex PCR reads. The sample comprises about 380,000 distinct CDR3 sequences, 15% of which are singletons, and approximately 7% rests with the top ten. The material sequenced was peripheral blood. These receptors all stem from a woman aged 18-29 years with stable Graves' hyperthyroidism. Both conserved end residues are part of each CDR3. The order of the fields is D gene, clone size, V gene, J gene, CDR3 protein, CDR3 DNA. D genes are given only for firm matches. Not every row has a clone size; where given, it reads once, few, many or a size class.

NA	many	TRBV6-5	TRBJ1-2	CASSSPGAGINYGYTF	TGTGCCAGCAGTTCCCCCGGGGCAGGGATAAACTATGGCTACACCTTC
TRBD1	many	TRBV19	TRBJ1-5	CATGTASNQPQHF	TGTGCCACCGGGACAGCTAGCAATCAGCCCCAGCATTTT
NA	many	TRBV28	TRBJ1-5	CASSFLQGRQPQHF	TGTGCCAGCAGTTTCTTACAGGGTCGTCAGCCCCAGCATTTT
TRBD1	many	TRBV24-1	TRBJ1-2	CATSPGGSGYTF	TGTGCCACCAGTCCAGGGGGCTCTGGCTACACCTTC
NA	many	TRBV2	TRBJ1-6	CASSEGSPLHF	TGTGCCAGCAGTGAGGGTTCACCCCTCCACTTT
NA	NA	TRBV12-3/TRBV12-4	TRBJ1-1	CASSSRDWGTEAFF	TGTGCCAGCAGTTCGAGGGATTGGGGCACTGAAGCTTTCTTT
NA	few	TRBV11-2	TRBJ2-5	CASSLGLVGQETQYF	TGTGCCAGCAGCTTAGGGCTAGTAGGTCAAGAGACCCAGTACTTC
TRBD1	many	TRBV2	TRBJ1-1	CASSDKGARGTEAFF	TGTGCCAGCAGTGACAAGGGGGCGCGGGGCACTGAAGCTTTCTTT
NA	NA	TRBV24-1	TRBJ2-2	CATSERYTGELFF	TGTGCCACCAGTGAGCGGTACACCGGGGAGCTGTTTTTT
NA	many	TRBV7-6	TRBJ1-2	CASYGYTF	TGTGCCAGTTACGGCTACACCTTC
NA	few	TRBV11-3	TRBJ2-7	CASSLEGGTRDEQYF	TGTGCCAGCAGCTTAGAGGGGGGGACAAGGGACGAGCAGTACTTC
TRBD2	many	TRBV19	TRBJ2-7	CASSIGGTSGRSNEQYF	TGTGCCAGTAGTATAGGGGGGACTAGCGGAAGGAGTAACGAGCAGTACTTC
NA	many	TRBV2	TRBJ1-1	CASSGAGTSGTEAFF	TGTGCCAGCAGTGGGGCGGGGACCTCTGGAACTGAAGCTTTCTTT
NA	many	TRBV6-1	TRBJ1-2	CASSGDSFYGYTF	TGTGCCAGCAGTGGCGACAGCTTCTATGGCTACACCTTC
NA	many	TRBV12-3/TRBV12-4	TRBJ1-2	CASSLRGRPSGYTF	TGTGCCAGCAGTCTCCGGGGGCGTCCTTCTGGCTACACCTTC
NA	many	TRBV18	TRBJ1-5	CASSPGQLHSNQPQHF	TGTGCCAGCTCACCAGGCCAGCTACATAGCAATCAGCCCCAGCATTTT
TRBD1	NA	TRBV20-1	TRBJ1-5	CSALRTGVLNQPQHF	TGCAGTGCCTTACGGACAGGGGTGCTAAATCAGCCCCAGCATTTT
NA	many	TRBV29-1	TRBJ2-5	CSVGQGGQETQYF	TGCAGCGTTGGCCAGGGGGGACAAGAGACCCAGTACTTC
NA	many	TRBV7-9	TRBJ2-7	CASSRGEQYF	TGTGCCAGCAGCCGGGGAGAGCAGTACTTC
NA	NA	TRBV12-3/TRBV12-4	TRBJ2-5	CASSLVGPQETQYF	TGTGCCAGCAGTTTAGTTGGGCCCCAAGAGACCCAGTACTTC
NA	NA	TRBV6-1	TRBJ2-7	CASKVGRGWNEQYF	TGTGCCAGCAAGGTGGGCAGGGGCTGGAACGAGCAGTACTTC
NA	many	TRBV11-2	TRBJ2-7	CASSLGPTVSYEQYF	TGTGCCAGCAGCTTAGGTCCGACGGTCTCCTACGAGCAGTACTTC
NA	NA	TRBV14	TRBJ1-2	CASSPRLTEVPYGYTF	TGTGCCAGCAGCCCACGGCTCACCGAAGTACCCTATGGCTACACCTTC
TRBD1	many	TRBV2	TRBJ1-6	CASQKDRGHSPLHF	TGTGCCAGCCAGAAAGACAGGGGCCATTCACCCCTCCACTTT
NA	many	TRBV7-2	TRBJ2-7	CASSLVRSDYEQYF	TGTGCCAGCAGCTTAGTAAGGTCAGACTACGAGCAGTACTTC
NA	many	TRBV6-1	TRBJ2-7	CASSDSGTLTYEQYF	TGTGCCAGCAGTGATTCCGGGACACTTACCTACGAGCAGTACTTC
TRBD1	many	TRBV28	TRBJ2-2	CASSLWQGVALEELFF	TGTGCCAGCAGTTTATGGCAGGGGGTTGCCCTAGAAGAGCTGTTTTTT
NA	few	TRBV4-1	TRBJ1-1	CASSQDPLSRLNTEAFF	TGCGCCAGCAGCCAAGATCCCCTAAGTCGCTTGAACACTGAAGCTTTCTTT
TRBD2	many	TRBV28	TRBJ2-5	CASSLRGGWLGYGETQYF	TGTGCCAGCAGTTTACGGGGGGGCTGGTTGGGTTATGGAGAGACCCAGTACTTC
NA	many	TRBV20-1	TRBJ1-5	CSARRPPQGLSNQPQHF	TGCAGTGCTCGGCGCCCTCCCCAGGGACTTAGCAATCAGCCCCAGCATTTT
TRBD2	few	TRBV29-1	TRBJ2-4	CSVPGGNIQYF	TGCAGCGTTCCGGGGGGTAACATTCAGTACTTC
TRBD1	NA	TRBV15	TRBJ1-3	CATSRDRGQGAQNTIYF	TGTGCCACCAGCAGAGATAGAGGACAGGGGGCGCAGAATACCATATATTTT